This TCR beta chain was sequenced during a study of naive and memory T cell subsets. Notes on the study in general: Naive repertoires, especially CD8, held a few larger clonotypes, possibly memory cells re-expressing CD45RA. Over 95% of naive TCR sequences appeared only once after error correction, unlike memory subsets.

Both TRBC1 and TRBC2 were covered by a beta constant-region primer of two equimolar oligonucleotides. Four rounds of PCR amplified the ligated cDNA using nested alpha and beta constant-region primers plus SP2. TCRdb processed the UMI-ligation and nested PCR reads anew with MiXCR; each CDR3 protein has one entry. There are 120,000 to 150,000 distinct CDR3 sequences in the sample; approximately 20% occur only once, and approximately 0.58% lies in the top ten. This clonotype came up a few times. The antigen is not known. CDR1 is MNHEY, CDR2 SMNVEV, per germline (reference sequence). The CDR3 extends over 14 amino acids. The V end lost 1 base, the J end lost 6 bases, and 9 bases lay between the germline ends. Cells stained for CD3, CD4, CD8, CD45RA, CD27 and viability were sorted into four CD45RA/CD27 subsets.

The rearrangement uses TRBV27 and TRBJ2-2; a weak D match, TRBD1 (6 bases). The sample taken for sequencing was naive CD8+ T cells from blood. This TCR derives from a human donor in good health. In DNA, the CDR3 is TGTGCCAGCAGTTTATATGAGGGGGCCGGGGAGCTGTTTTTT. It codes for CASSLYEGAGELFF.